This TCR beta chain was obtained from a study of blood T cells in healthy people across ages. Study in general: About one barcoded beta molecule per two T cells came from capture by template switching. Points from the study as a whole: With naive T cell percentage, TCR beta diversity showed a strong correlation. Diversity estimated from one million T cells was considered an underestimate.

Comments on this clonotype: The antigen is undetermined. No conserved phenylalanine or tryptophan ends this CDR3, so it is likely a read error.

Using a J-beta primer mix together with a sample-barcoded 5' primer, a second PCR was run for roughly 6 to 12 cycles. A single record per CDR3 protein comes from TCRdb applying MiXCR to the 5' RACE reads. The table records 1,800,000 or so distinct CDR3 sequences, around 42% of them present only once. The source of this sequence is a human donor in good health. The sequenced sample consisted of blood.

In DNA, the CDR3 is TGCAGTGCTAGAGATGTGGGAGTTGGTCAGCCCCAGCATTTG. Its protein is CSARDVGVGQPQHL. The rearrangement joins TRBV20-1 to TRBJ1-5, with D uncertain. The CDR3 sequence is 14 residues long. Between the trimmed V and J ends, which lost 0 bases and 6 bases, there was a span of 12 bases. Germline V CDR1 and CDR2: DFQATT, SNEGSKA (reference sequence).